This T cell receptor (beta chain) is drawn from a study of OX40 agonist ivuxolimab in advanced cancers. For the wider study: Ivuxolimab, which targeted the costimulatory receptor OX40 (CD134), was an agonistic, fully human IgG2 monoclonal antibody. In the dose-escalation cohort, approximately 83% of patients were male, and the mean age was roughly 60 years with a range of roughly 20 to 79. Patients were allowed to have had prior anti-PD-1, anti-PD-L1 or anti-CTLA-4 therapy, and around two fifths of the dose-escalation patients had been treated with checkpoint inhibitors. The monotherapy dose-escalation portion (N ≈ 52 patients) of the phase I ivuxolimab trial is reported in the paper. Of the 50 or so patients in dose escalation, around 19 had hepatocellular carcinoma, approximately 15 had melanoma, 9 had renal cell carcinoma and 9 had head and neck cancer. The point of sequencing TCRbeta in the periphery was to test whether ivuxolimab changed TCR sequence diversity and drove clonal T-cell expansion. Partial responses were achieved by three dose-escalation patients, of whom one had hepatocellular carcinoma and two had cutaneous melanoma. Intravenous ivuxolimab was administered to patients every 2 weeks at six dose levels: 0.01, 0.1, 0.3, 1.5, 3 and 10 mg/kg. On the study overall, not on this receptor specifically: In partial responders in the 0.1-3.0 mg/kg groups, normalized peripheral clonal expansion was found to be among the lowest, especially among CD8+ T cells. On average, CD8+ T cells showed more expanded clones than CD4+ T cells after ivuxolimab. At doses from 0.1 to 3.0 mg/kg, clonal expansion was seen in both CD4+ and CD8+ blood T cells between baseline and week 6. Which antigens the clonally expanded peripheral T cells were specific for was not determined. Low levels of normalized T-cell clonal expansion were also shown by some nonresponding patients.

Patients with a history of autoimmune disease or receiving systemic immunosuppression were excluded from the trial. In every dose cohort, peripheral blood was drawn for TCR sequencing at baseline, cycle 4 day 1, and cycle 7 day 1. The samples were drawn from a first-in-human, open-label, multicenter phase I dose-escalation trial of ivuxolimab. Adults with locally advanced or metastatic melanoma, renal cell carcinoma, hepatocellular carcinoma or head and neck squamous cell carcinoma were enrolled in the trial. CD4+ and CD8+ T cells were sorted separately from peripheral blood before TCR sequencing. Including cysteine and phenylalanine, the CDR3 has 16 amino acids. Only the CDR3 portion is preserved as DNA: 48 bases, with reading frame beginning at the first base. V and J are truncated by 0 bases and 1 base respectively, leaving an intervening sequence of 13 bases. Via the germline V gene, CDR1 is LGHNA and CDR2 YNFKEQ.

Genomic DNA was isolated from the sorted cells so that the TCRbeta CDR3 region could be sequenced. The immunoSEQ Assay was used to sequence the TCRbeta CDR3 regions. Drawn from immuneACCESS, this table holds only the in-frame rearrangements with V and J called that TCRdb kept. Clones are partly lost; checked studies trace under half to an unresolved V gene and leave the rest unexplained. The table for this sample lists 50,000 or so clones; roughly 90% of them were counted only once. The biggest ten clones account for roughly 30% of the sample. Note on this clone: Its specific antigen is unknown. Base quality data are lacking; no much larger clone is found one base away.

The TCR comes from an adult with an advanced solid tumor such as melanoma, head and neck, liver or kidney cancer. The sequence joins TRBV4-2 to TRBJ2-7, with TRBD2 perhaps the D gene, on 6 matching bases. Sequencing was performed on CD4+ or CD8+ T cells sorted from blood, taken in a trial of the OX40 agonist ivuxolimab. The CDR3 amino acid sequence is: CASSQDLEGTSYEQYF. Read as DNA, the sequence is TGTGCCAGCAGCCAAGACCTAGAGGGGACTTCCTACGAGCAGTACTTC.